This T cell receptor beta chain was documented in a study of naive and memory T cell subsets (dated by TCRdb to the late 2010s). As for the study more broadly: The figure summarizing the skin biopsy and whole blood samples listed about 10 blood donors, 7 tuberculin skin test biopsies and 3 saline control biopsies. Skin biopsies were taken from tuberculin skin test sites or from saline-injected control sites and were processed for RNA extraction as described before. PCR2 was typically performed as a SYBR Green qPCR that was stopped at a set threshold, although end-point PCR (roughly 6 cycles) could be used instead for low-input samples. Broad study findings and their caveats: The paper did not give details on skin biopsy collection and RNA processing but referred to earlier studies for those details. The larger number of TCRs found at tuberculin skin test sites was interpreted as T cell infiltration of a delayed type IV hypersensitivity reaction. The RNA-based method was acknowledged to be potentially sensitive to changes in TCR transcripts with T cell activation and differentiation. TCR sequences were reportedly recovered from both types of skin biopsy, with far more TCRs being found at tuberculin skin test sites.

At least ten counts were recorded for this clonotype. It has no known antigen specificity. No qualities accompany the bases; no much larger clone lies one base away. Library creation used UMI-ligation and nested PCR. Four rounds of PCR, run with the SP2 primer together with nested alpha and beta constant region primers, were used to amplify the ligated cDNA. For the blood and skin samples, reverse transcription of TCR RNA was done with SuperScript IV along with alpha and beta constant region primers. T4 RNA ligase 1 was used to ligate an oligonucleotide containing the Illumina SP2 primer and a UMI to the 3' end of the cDNA. The 12-nucleotide UMI consisted of two random hexamers with an eight-base spacer between the hexamers to prevent hairpin formation. TCR alpha and beta chain libraries were processed separately from the second PCR onward, with dual indexing for multiplexing. After pooling, the indexed libraries were analyzed by capillary electrophoresis and sequenced on either an Illumina MiSeq or NextSeq. To boost base diversity and improve cluster recognition, PhiX DNA at 5-7% was spiked into the libraries. Processing in the source paper ran as follows. Demultiplexor extracted UMIs from read 2, combined them with read 1 TCR sequence, and split reads by sample indices. V and J genes and V-J junctions were identified by Decombinator, and each TCR was assigned a five-part identifier that included V and J deletions. Collapsinator used UMIs to correct sequencing errors and PCR amplification heterogeneity, yielding UMI-based abundance per TCR. CDR3Translator converted identifiers to nucleotide sequence, translated to amino acids, and extracted CDR3 regions using terminal motifs. Error-corrected counts of alpha and beta TCRs from blood and skin were compared after being normalized to the amount of input RNA. Using fastp trimming at Q25 and MiXCR clonotype assembly, TCRdb reanalyzed the public sequencing data and kept in-frame beta chains. Rows are unified per CDR3 protein, each entry keeping the most common DNA and genes. TCRdb's processing, not the authors', yielded these V and J calls. For this sample there are 25,000 to 35,000 distinct CDR3 sequences; 6.5% to 8% appear just once. The leading ten clones occupy about 3.1% of the sample.

The treatment or condition label, read with the paper, signifies: skin biopsy from PPD injection site in Mantoux-positive individual. The study described a robust, sensitive protocol for amplifying, sequencing and analyzing TCRs, using 3' ligation of a UMI-containing oligonucleotide to TCR cDNA. Tuberculin skin test biopsies were obtained from sites injected with PPD in individuals who had a positive Mantoux test. Before reverse transcription, total RNA that had not been cell sorted was treated with RQ1 DNase, with a target input of roughly 1 to 1,100 ng. Skin biopsy and whole blood libraries were made to test pipeline robustness in samples where T cells form a minority population. The germline V gene (reference sequence) gives CDR1 as SGHKS and CDR2 as YYEKEE. The CDR3 has 14 amino acids, counting the end cysteine and phenylalanine. Solely the CDR3 DNA is kept, with 42 bases framed from the first base. Germline trimming: 4 bases from V, 1 base from J; junction bases outside gene matches: 4.

Here the chain combines TRBV5-5 and TRBJ1-1; 7 bases in the middle match TRBD1. The sequencing used skin, collected from a tuberculin skin test site. The receptor was isolated from an adult in good health. The sequence in DNA is TGTGCCAGCAGCCGGGACAGCCAGAACACTGAAGCTTTCTTT. The encoded protein is CASSRDSQNTEAFF.